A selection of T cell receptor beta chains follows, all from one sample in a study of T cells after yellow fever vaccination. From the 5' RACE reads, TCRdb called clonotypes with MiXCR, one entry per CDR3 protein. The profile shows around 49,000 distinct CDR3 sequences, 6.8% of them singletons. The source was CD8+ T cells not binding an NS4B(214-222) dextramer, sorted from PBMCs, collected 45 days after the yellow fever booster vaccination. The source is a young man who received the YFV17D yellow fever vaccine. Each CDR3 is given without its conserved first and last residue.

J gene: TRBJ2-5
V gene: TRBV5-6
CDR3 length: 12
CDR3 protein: ASSLAGFEETQY

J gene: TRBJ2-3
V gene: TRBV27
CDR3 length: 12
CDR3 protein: ASSFPGTLDTQY

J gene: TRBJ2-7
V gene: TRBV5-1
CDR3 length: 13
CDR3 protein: ASSDEGRGSYEQY

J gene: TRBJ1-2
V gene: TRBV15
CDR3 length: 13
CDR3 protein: ATSEARQGNYGYT

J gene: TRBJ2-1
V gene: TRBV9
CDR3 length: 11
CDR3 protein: ASSVEGRNEQF

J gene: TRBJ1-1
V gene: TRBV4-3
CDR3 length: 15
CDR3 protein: ASSQDTWTGSNTEAF

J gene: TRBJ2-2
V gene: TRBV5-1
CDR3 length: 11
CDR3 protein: ASSLIRTGELF

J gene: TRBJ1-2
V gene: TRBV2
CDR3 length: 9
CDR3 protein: ASKEDYGYT

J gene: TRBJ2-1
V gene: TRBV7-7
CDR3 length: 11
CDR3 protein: ASSMDSYNEQF

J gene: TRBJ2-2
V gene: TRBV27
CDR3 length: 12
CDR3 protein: ASSLYTNTGELF

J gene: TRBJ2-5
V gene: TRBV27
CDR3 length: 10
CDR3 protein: ASVEGTGTQY

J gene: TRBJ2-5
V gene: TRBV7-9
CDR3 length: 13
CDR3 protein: ASSSWIAGRETQY

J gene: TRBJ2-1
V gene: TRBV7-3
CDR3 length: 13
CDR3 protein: ASSYLAGGHNEQF

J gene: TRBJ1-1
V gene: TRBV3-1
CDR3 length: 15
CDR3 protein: ASSLSPFGSENTEAF

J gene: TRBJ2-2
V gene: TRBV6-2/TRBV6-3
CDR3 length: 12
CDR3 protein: ASSYEGSTGELF

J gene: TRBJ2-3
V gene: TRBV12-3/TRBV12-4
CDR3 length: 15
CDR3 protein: ASSLALAGGPTDTQY

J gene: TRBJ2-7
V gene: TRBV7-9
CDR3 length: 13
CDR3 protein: ASSPRGQVSYEQY

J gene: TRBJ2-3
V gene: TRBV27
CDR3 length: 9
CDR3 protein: ASSNTDTQY

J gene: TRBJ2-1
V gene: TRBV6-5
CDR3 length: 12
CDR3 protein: ASSYDRDYNEQF

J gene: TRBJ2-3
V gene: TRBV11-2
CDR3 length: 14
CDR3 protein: ASSTRTSVGTDTQY

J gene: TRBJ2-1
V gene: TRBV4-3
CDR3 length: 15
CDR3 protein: ASSQERGTSSYNEQF